These 17 T cell receptor beta chains were all obtained from the same sample, sequenced in a study of cytomegalovirus exposure and HLA in healthy donors. The PCR had 60 Vbeta and 13 Jbeta primers. The table came from immunoSEQ multiplex PCR; TCRdb's copy has only in-frame clones and leaves some out. The listing records some 160,000 clones. The sequenced material came from PBMCs. These receptor sequences come from a man aged 25 to 40 in good health and CMV-seronegative.

This chain links TRBV2 with TRBJ2-5; D possibly corresponds to TRBD1 (5 bases). Looked up from germline, CDR1 is SNHLY and CDR2 is FYNNEI. Trimming took 2 bases from V and 4 from J, leaving 14 bases between them. The CDR3 runs to 15 residues. DNA for the CDR3: TGTGCCAGCAGTGAACGACAGAATATGGGAGAGACCCAGTACTTC. This codes for CASSERQNMGETQYF.

The chain uses TRBV5-1 and TRBJ2-7; 13 bases are a match to TRBD2. V was clipped by 3 bases and J by 4 bases; unmatched bases: 19. The CDR3 consists of 20 residues. Germline-derived CDR1 and CDR2 are SGHRS and YFSETQ. The CDR3 DNA reads as TGCGCCAGCAGCTCCCAGGGGTCGACAGGGAGACTAGCGGGAGGTTACGAGCAGTACTTC. This encodes CASSSQGSTGRLAGGYEQYF.

The rearrangement joins TRBV2 to TRBJ2-7; D is undetermined. Trimming left V 7 bases short and J 0 bases short, with 13 bases between. Germline V gene sequence: CDR1 SNHLY, CDR2 FYNNEI. The CDR3 consists of 14 residues. As DNA, the CDR3 is TGTGCCAGCACTGCGGAGCTTAGCTCCTACGAGCAGTACTTC. It translates to CASTAELSSYEQYF.

This rearrangement joins TRBV9 to TRBJ2-2, with a weak D call TRBD1 (6 bases). V lost 2 bases and J 6 bases, leaving 17 bases between the germline ends. This CDR3 region has 16 residues. Germline-derived CDR1 and CDR2 are SGDLS and YYNGEE. CDR3 bases: TGTGCCAGCAGCGTTTTAGTAGGACAGAAGGCCGGGGAGCTGTTTTTT. Its translation is CASSVLVGQKAGELFF.

This chain uses TRBV29-1 with TRBJ2-1; TRBD2 aligns across 8 bases. Trimming removed 5 bases from V and 0 bases from J; junction bases left unmatched: 12. The CDR3 runs 17 residues. Germline CDR1 is SQVTM and CDR2 is ANQGSEA. In nucleotides, the CDR3 is TGCAGCGTTATTGCGGAGCGGGAGACTAGCTCCTACAATGAGCAGTTCTTC. It is translated as CSVIAERETSSYNEQFF.

This chain connects TRBV29-1 to TRBJ2-7; D not certain. Germline assignment: CDR1 SQVTM and CDR2 ANQGSEA. Trimming took off 4 bases at V and 2 bases at J, with 12 bases between the two ends. This CDR3 is built from 13 residues. Written as DNA, the CDR3 is TGCAGCGTTGGAGAACTAAGCCCCTACGAGCAGTACTTC. Translating gives CSVGELSPYEQYF.

The V call is TRBV12-5, the J call TRBJ2-2; tentatively, D is TRBD1 (6 bases). This CDR3 region has 17 residues. Germline V gene sequence: CDR1 LGHNT, CDR2 FRNRAP. The V and J ends lost 6 bases and 2 bases respectively, with 19 bases between them. The CDR3 protein is CASGPTGQGINTGELFF. The CDR3 DNA follows: TGTGCTAGTGGGCCTACAGGGCAGGGGATTAACACCGGGGAGCTGTTTTTT.

V usage is TRBV2 and J usage is TRBJ2-2; 11 bases match TRBD2. CDR1 and CDR2 (germline): SNHLY, FYNNEI. CDR3 length equals 16 residues. V trimming: 6 bases; J trimming: 1 base; junction bases outside the gene matches: 4. CDR3 loop: CASRVGTSGNTGELFF. In DNA form, the CDR3 reads TGTGCCAGCAGGGTGGGGACTAGCGGGAACACCGGGGAGCTGTTTTTT. The full variable domain, completed using reference TRBV2 and TRBJ2-2, is EPEVTQTPSHQVTQMGQEVILRCVPISNHLYFYWYRQILGQKVEFLVSFYNNEISEKSEIFDDQFSVERPDGSNFTLKIRSTKLEDSAMYFCASRVGTSGNTGELFFGEGSRLTVL.

This rearrangement joins TRBV5-4 to TRBJ1-1; D might be TRBD1 (5 bases). Germline CDR1 and CDR2: SGHNT and YYREEE (reference sequence). The V and J ends lost 6 bases and 3 bases respectively, with 18 bases between them. The CDR3 length is 15 residues. The CDR3 DNA follows: TGTGCCAGCAACTACGGGGGAATTGTGTACACTGAAGCTTTCTTT. Translating gives CASNYGGIVYTEAFF.

The chain employs TRBV6-4 and TRBJ1-4; a possible D gene is TRBD1 (6 bases). The germline gives CDR1 MRHNA, CDR2 SNTAGT. V dropped 4 bases and J dropped 8 bases, with 20 bases sitting between them. The length of the CDR3 is 16 residues. The CDR3 spells CASSGIRGPQGEKLFF. The CDR3 coding sequence is TGTGCCAGCAGTGGCATCAGGGGTCCCCAGGGCGAAAAACTGTTTTTT.

This chain joins TRBV7-9 and TRBJ1-2; tentatively, D is TRBD1 (6 bases). The CDR3 has 16 residues. Germline V lookup: CDR1 SEHNR, CDR2 FQNEAQ (reference sequence). V was trimmed by 1 base and J by 0 bases, leaving 12 bases between them. CDR3 protein: CASSLGTAITNYGYTF. The DNA of the CDR3 is TGTGCCAGCAGCTTAGGGACAGCTATTACTAACTATGGCTACACCTTC. The variable domain in full, completed from reference TRBV7-9 and TRBJ1-2, reads DTGVSQNPRHKITKRGQNVTFRCDPISEHNRLYWYRQTLGQGPEFLTYFQNEAQLEKSRLLSDRFSAERPKGSFSTLEIQRTEQGDSAMYLCASSLGTAITNYGYTFGSGTRLTVV.

The genes are TRBV11-2 and TRBJ2-7; unclear D gene. In germline, CDR1 is SGHAT, CDR2 FQNNGV. The CDR3 totals 14 residues. Trimming cost V 0 bases and J 1 base, with 7 bases left between them. The CDR3 loop is CASSLDTVSYEQYF. The CDR3 bases are TGTGCCAGCAGCTTAGATACGGTTTCCTACGAGCAGTACTTC. The full variable domain, completed using reference TRBV11-2 and TRBJ2-7, is EAGVAQSPRYKIIEKRQSVAFWCNPISGHATLYWYQQILGQGPKLLIQFQNNGVVDDSQLPKDRFSAERLKGVDSTLKIQPAKLEDSAVYLCASSLDTVSYEQYFGPGTRLTVT.

This chain uses TRBV27 with TRBJ1-2; TRBD1 might be the D (5 bases). The CDR3 loop spans 14 amino acids. Germline V gene data show CDR1 as MNHEY and CDR2 as SMNVEV (reference sequence). Trimming shortened V by 6 bases and J by 2 bases, and 13 bases separated the two germline ends. The CDR3 sequence is CASRPQASNYGYTF. CDR3 in DNA: TGTGCCAGCAGACCACAGGCCTCAAACTATGGCTACACCTTC.

This chain joins TRBV28 and TRBJ1-1; the D gene is possibly TRBD1 (5 bases). The V and J ends lost 3 bases and 1 base respectively, with 15 bases between them. This CDR3 region has 16 residues. Per germline, CDR1 MDHEN and CDR2 SYDVKM. CDR3 sequence: CASSFYQGNANTEAFF. The DNA for the CDR3 is TGTGCCAGCAGTTTTTATCAGGGTAATGCGAACACTGAAGCTTTCTTT.

The genes are TRBV18 and TRBJ1-1; tentatively, D is TRBD1 (5 bases). Germline V lookup: CDR1 KGHSH, CDR2 LQKENI. Trimming took off 3 bases at V and 6 bases at J, with 20 bases between the two ends. CDR3 length: 16 amino acids. The CDR3 protein is CASSPAPGGLFAEAFF. The CDR3 DNA follows: TGTGCCAGCTCACCCGCCCCGGGGGGACTCTTCGCTGAAGCTTTCTTT.

The chain couples TRBV30 to TRBJ1-1, with D possibly matching TRBD1 (5 bases). Germline CDR1 reads GTSNPN; CDR2 reads SVGIG (reference sequence). Trimming stripped 0 bases from V and 5 bases from J, with 10 bases between. This CDR3 has 13 residues. Here the CDR3 DNA reads TGTGCCTGGAGTGTAGGCAGGGTGACTGAAGCTTTCTTT. Its translation: CAWSVGRVTEAFF.

The V call is TRBV5-1, the J call TRBJ2-3; tentatively, D is TRBD1 (6 bases). Germline values: CDR1 SGHRS, CDR2 YFSETQ. The V gene lost 2 bases and the J gene lost 4 bases, with 11 bases spanning the gap. The CDR3 spans 14 residues. This CDR3 reads CASSLSGVPDTQYF. The CDR3 bases are TGCGCCAGCAGCTTATCAGGGGTCCCAGATACGCAGTATTTT.